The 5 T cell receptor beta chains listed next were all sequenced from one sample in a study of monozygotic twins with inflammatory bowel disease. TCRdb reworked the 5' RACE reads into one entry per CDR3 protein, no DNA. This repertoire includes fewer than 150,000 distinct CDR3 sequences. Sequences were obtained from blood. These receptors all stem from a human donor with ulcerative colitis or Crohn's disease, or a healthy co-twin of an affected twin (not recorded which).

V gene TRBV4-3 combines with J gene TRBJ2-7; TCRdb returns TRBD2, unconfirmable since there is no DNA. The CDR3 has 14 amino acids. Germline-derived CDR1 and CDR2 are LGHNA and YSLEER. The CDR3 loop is CASSQAELGYEQYF.

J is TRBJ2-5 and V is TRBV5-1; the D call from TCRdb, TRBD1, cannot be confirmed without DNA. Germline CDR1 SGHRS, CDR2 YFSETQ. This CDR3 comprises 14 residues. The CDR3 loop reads CASSFIPSQETQYF. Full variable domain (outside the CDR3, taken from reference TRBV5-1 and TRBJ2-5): KAGVTQTPRYLIKTRGQQVTLSCSPISGHRSVSWYQQTPGQGLQFLFEYFSETQRNKGNFPGRFSGRQFSNSRSEMNVSTLELGDSALYLCASSFIPSQETQYFGPGTRLLVL.

CDR3 loop: CASSLDQVSSGANVLTF. The chain has TRBV5-1 and TRBJ2-6. CDR1 is SGHRS and CDR2 is YFSETQ in the germline V gene. The CDR3 covers 17 residues.

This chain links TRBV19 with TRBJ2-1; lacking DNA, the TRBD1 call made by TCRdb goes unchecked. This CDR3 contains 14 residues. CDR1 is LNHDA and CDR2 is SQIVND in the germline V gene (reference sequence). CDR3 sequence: CASSIETGFNEQFF.

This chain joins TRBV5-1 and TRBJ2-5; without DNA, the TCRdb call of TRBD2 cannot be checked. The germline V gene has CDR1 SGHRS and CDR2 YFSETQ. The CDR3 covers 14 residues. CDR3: CASSWGLAGETQYF. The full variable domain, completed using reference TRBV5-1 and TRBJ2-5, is KAGVTQTPRYLIKTRGQQVTLSCSPISGHRSVSWYQQTPGQGLQFLFEYFSETQRNKGNFPGRFSGRQFSNSRSEMNVSTLELGDSALYLCASSWGLAGETQYFGPGTRLLVL.